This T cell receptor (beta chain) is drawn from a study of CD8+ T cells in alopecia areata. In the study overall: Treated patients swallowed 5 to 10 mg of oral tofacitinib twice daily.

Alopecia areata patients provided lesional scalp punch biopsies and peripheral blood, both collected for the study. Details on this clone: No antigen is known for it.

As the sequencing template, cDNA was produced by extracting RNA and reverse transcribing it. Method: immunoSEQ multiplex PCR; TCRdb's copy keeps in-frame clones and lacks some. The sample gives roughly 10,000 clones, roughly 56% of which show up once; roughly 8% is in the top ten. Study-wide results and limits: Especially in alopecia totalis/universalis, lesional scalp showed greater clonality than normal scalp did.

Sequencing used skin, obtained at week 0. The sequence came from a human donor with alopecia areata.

The CDR3: CASSRNQGANSGTEAFF. In nucleotides, the CDR3 is TGTGCCAGCTCCCGAAATCAGGGGGCAAATTCCGGCACTGAAGCTTTCTTT. This chain links TRBV18 with TRBJ1-1; 8 bases map to TRBD1. Germline V lookup: CDR1 KGHSH, CDR2 LQKENI. The CDR3 is 17 residues long. With V trimmed by 6 bases and J by 4 bases, 16 bases remained unmatched.